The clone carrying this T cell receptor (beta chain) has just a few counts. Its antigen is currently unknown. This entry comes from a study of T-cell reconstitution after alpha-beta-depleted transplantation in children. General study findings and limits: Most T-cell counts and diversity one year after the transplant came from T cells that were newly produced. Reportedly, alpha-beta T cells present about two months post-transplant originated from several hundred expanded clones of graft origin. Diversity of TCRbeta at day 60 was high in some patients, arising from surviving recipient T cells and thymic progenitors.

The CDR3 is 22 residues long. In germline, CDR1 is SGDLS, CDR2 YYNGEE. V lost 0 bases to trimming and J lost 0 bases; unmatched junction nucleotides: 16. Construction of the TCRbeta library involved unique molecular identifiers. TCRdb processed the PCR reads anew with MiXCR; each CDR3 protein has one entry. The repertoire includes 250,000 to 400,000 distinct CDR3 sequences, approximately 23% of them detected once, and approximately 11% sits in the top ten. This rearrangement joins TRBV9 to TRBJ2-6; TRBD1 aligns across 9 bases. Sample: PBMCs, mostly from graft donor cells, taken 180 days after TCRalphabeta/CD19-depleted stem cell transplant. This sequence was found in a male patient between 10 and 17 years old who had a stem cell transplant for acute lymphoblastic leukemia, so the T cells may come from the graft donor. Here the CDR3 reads CASSVGEFGGTGLNSGANVLTF. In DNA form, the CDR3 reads TGTGCCAGCAGCGTAGGGGAGTTTGGTGGGACAGGGCTAAACTCTGGGGCCAACGTCCTGACTTTC.